This T cell receptor (beta chain) is from a study of response to subunit inactivated influenza vaccine. Trimming shortened V by 2 bases and J by 4 bases, and 12 bases separated the two germline ends. CDR3 length: 15 amino acids. Germline V lookup: CDR1 MNHNS, CDR2 SASEGT. This clonotype has more than one count but fewer than ten. Each CDR3 protein gets one entry after TCRdb re-called the RT-PCR reads with MiXCR. The sample has a few hundred thousand distinct CDR3 sequences, about 20% seen once. The material was PBMCs from blood, obtained less than 22 months after vaccination. The chain recombines TRBV6-1 with TRBJ1-5; D is uncertain. The clonotype was recovered from a man aged 45 to 70 who received an inactivated influenza vaccine. As DNA, the CDR3 is TGTGCCAGCAGTGAACATGTCCTGGCTAATCAGCCCCAGCATTTT. Protein product: CASSEHVLANQPQHF.